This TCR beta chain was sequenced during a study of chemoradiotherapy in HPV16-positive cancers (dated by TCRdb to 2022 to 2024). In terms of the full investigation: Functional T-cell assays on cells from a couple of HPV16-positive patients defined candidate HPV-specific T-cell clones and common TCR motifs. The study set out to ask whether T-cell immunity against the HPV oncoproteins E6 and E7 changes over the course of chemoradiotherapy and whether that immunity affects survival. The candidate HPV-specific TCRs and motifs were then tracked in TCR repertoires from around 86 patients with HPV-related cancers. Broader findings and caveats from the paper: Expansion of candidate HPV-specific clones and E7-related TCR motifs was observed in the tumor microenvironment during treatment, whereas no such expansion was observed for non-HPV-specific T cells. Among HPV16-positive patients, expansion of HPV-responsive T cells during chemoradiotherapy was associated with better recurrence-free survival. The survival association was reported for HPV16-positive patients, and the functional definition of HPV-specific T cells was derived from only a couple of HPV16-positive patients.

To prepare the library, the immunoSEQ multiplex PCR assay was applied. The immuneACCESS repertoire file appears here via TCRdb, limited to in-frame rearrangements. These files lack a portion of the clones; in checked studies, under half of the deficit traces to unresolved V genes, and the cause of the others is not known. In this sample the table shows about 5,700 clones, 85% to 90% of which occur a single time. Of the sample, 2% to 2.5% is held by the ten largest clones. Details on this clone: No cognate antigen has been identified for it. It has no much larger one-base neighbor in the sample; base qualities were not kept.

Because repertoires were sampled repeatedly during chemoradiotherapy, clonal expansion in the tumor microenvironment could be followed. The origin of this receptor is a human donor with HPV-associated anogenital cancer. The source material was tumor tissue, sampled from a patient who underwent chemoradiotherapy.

The CDR3 region: CASSEGPGQSNEQYF. The DNA sequence follows: TGTGCCAGCAGTGAAGGCCCGGGACAGTCAAACGAGCAGTACTTC. The sequence links TRBV6-1 to TRBJ2-7; 7 nucleotides in the junction match TRBD1. The germline V end is reduced by 1 base and the J end by 5 bases; junction bases left unmatched: 8. CDR1 and CDR2 are drawn from the germline V gene: MNHNS, SASEGT. The CDR3 measures 15 amino acids from cysteine to phenylalanine. Of all the DNA, just the CDR3 is kept, 45 bases in frame from base 1.